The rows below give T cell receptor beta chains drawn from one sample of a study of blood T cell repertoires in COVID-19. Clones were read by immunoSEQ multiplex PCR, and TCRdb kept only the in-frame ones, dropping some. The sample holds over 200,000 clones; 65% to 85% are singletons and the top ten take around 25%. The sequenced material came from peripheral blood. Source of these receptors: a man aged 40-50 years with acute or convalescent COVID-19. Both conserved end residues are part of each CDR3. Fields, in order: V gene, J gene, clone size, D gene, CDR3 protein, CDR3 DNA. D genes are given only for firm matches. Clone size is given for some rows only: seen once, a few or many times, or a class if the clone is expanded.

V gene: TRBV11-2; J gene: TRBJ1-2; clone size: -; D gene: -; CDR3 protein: CASSEQWYGYTF; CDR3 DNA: TGTGCCAGCAGCGAACAATGGTATGGCTACACCTTC
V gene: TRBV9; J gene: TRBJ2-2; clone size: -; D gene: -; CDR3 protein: CASSVDPRSTGELFF; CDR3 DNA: TGTGCCAGCAGCGTAGATCCCAGAAGCACCGGGGAGCTGTTTTTT
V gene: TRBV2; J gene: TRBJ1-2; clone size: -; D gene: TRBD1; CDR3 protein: CASSDVAGGLSYGYTF; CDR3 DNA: TGTGCCAGCAGTGACGTCGCAGGGGGGCTTTCCTATGGCTACACCTTC
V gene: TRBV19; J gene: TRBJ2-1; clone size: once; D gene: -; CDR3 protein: CASSQPGSVHEQFF; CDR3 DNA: TGTGCCAGTAGTCAGCCAGGATCCGTCCATGAGCAGTTCTTC
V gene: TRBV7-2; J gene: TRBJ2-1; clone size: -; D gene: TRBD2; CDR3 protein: CASSSGLAGTAEQFF; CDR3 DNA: TGTGCCAGCAGCTCGGGACTAGCGGGAACAGCTGAGCAGTTCTTC
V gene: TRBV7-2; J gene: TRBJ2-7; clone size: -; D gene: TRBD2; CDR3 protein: CASSLRGSGSYEQYF; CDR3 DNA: TGTGCCAGCAGCTTACGGGGTAGCGGGAGCTACGAGCAGTACTTC
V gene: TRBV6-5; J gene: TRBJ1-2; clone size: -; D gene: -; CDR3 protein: CASSRQESYGYTF; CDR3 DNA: TGTGCCAGCAGTAGACAGGAGTCCTATGGCTACACCTTC
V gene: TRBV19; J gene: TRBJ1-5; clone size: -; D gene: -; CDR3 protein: CASSASPGRGDQPQHF; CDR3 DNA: TGTGCCAGTAGTGCCTCCCCGGGACGGGGGGATCAGCCCCAGCATTTT
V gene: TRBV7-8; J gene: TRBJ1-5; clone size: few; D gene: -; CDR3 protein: CASSAMRTSNQPQHF; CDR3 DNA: TGTGCCAGCAGCGCTATGCGGACAAGCAATCAGCCCCAGCATTTT
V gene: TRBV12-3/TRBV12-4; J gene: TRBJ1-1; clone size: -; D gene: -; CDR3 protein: CASSRTQDTEAFF; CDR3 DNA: TGTGCCAGCAGCCGGACACAAGACACTGAAGCTTTCTTT
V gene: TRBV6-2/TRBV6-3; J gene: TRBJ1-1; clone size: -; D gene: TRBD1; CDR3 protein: CASSGQGRTEAFF; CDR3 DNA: TGTGCCAGCAGCGGACAGGGTCGCACTGAAGCTTTCTTT
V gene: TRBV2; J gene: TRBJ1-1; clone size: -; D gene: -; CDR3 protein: CASSAGTGNTEAFF; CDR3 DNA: TGTGCCAGCAGTGCGGGTACGGGAAACACTGAAGCTTTCTTT
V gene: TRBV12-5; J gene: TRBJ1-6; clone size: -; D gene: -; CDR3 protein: CASGFGTSSYNSPLHF; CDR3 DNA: TGTGCTAGTGGTTTTGGCACCAGCTCCTATAATTCACCCCTCCACTTT
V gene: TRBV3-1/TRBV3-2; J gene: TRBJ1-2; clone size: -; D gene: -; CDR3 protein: CASSYIQGTDGYTF; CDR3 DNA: TGTGCCAGCAGCTATATACAGGGAACGGATGGCTACACCTTC
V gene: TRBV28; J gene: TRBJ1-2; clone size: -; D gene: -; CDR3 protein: CALQGSNYGYTF; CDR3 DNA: TGTGCTTTACAGGGATCCAACTATGGCTACACCTTC
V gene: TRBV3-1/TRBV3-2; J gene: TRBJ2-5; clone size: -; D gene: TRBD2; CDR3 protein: CASTPRGSRETQYF; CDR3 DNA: TGTGCCAGCACCCCACGCGGGAGCCGAGAGACCCAGTACTTC
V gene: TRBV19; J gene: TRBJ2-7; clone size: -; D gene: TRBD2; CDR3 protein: CASSLAGSYEQYF; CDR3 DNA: TGTGCCAGTAGCCTAGCGGGTTCCTACGAGCAGTACTTC
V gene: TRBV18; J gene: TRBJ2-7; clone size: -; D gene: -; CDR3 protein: CASSPPGDSYEQYF; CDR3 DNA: TGTGCCAGCTCACCACCAGGGGATTCCTACGAGCAGTACTTC
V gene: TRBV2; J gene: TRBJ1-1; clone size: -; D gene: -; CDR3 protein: CASRNQDMNTEAFF; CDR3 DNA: TGTGCCAGCAGGAACCAAGACATGAACACTGAAGCTTTCTTT
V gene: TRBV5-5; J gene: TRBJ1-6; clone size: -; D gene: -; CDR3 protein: CASRVGRGNSPLHF; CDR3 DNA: TGTGCCAGCAGGGTCGGGAGGGGTAATTCACCCCTCCACTTT
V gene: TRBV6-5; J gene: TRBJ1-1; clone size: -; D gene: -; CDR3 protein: CASSYSRGGAEAFF; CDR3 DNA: TGTGCCAGCAGTTACTCCAGGGGAGGGGCTGAAGCTTTCTTT
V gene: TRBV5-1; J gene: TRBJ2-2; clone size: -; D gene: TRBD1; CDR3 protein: CASRTTGGANTGELFF; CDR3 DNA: TGCGCCAGCAGGACCACAGGGGGCGCGAACACCGGGGAGCTGTTTTTT
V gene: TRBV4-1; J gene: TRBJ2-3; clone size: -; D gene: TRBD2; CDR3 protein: CASSQLSGSSLDTQYF; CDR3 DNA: TGCGCCAGCAGCCAGCTTAGCGGGAGTAGTTTGGATACGCAGTATTTT
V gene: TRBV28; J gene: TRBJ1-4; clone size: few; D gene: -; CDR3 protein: CASTRSRGLFF; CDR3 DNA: TGTGCCAGCACCCGATCCAGGGGACTGTTTTTT
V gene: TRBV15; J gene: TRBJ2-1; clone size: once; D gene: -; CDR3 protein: CATSRDRAGTSYNEQFF; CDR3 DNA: TGTGCCACCAGCAGAGATCGGGCGGGAACGTCCTACAATGAGCAGTTCTTC
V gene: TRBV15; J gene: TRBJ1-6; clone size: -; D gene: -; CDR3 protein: CATSRDEPSYNSPLHF; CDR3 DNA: TGTGCCACCAGCAGAGACGAGCCTTCTTATAATTCACCCCTCCACTTT
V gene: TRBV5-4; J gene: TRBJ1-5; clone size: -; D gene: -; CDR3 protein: CASSAPEQTPESNQPQHF; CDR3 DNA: TGTGCCAGCAGCGCTCCCGAACAGACACCAGAAAGCAATCAGCCCCAGCATTTT
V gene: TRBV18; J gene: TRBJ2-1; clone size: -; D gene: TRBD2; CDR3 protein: CASSPGTSGNNEQFF; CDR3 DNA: TGTGCCAGCTCACCGGGGACTAGCGGGAACAATGAGCAGTTCTTC
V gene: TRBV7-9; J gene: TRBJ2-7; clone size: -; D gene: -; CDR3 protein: CASSLYRAPYEQYF; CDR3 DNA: TGTGCCAGCAGCCTTTACAGGGCGCCCTACGAGCAGTACTTC
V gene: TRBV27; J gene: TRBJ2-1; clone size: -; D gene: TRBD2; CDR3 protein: CASSRWTSGRKNEQFF; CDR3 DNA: TGTGCCAGCAGTCGCTGGACTAGCGGCCGTAAGAATGAGCAGTTCTTC
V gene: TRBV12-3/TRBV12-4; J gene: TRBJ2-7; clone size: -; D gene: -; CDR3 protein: CASSVGVNEQYF; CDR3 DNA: TGTGCCAGCAGCGTCGGGGTTAACGAGCAGTACTTC
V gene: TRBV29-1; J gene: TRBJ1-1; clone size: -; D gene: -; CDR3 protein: CSAGGSSEAFF; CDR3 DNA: TGCAGCGCCGGGGGAAGTTCTGAAGCTTTCTTT
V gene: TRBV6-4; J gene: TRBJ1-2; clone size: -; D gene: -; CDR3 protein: CASSDSRATENYGYTF; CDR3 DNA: TGTGCCAGCAGTGACTCGAGGGCCACAGAGAACTATGGCTACACCTTC
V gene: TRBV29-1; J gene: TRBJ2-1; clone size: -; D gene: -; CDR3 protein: CSVEAAPYNEQFF; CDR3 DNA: TGCAGCGTCGAGGCAGCGCCATACAATGAGCAGTTCTTC
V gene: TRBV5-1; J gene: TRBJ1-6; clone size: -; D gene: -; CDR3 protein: CASSLELGSRGNSPLHF; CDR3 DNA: TGCGCCAGCAGCTTGGAGTTAGGTTCACGGGGTAATTCACCCCTCCACTTT
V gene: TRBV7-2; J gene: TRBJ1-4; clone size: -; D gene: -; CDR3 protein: CASSLVRTNEKLFF; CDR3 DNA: TGTGCCAGCAGCTTAGTCCGGACTAATGAAAAACTGTTTTTT
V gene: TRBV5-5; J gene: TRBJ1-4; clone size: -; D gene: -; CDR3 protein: CASSGTGYGNEKLFF; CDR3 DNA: TGTGCCAGCAGCGGCACAGGTTACGGTAATGAAAAACTGTTTTTT